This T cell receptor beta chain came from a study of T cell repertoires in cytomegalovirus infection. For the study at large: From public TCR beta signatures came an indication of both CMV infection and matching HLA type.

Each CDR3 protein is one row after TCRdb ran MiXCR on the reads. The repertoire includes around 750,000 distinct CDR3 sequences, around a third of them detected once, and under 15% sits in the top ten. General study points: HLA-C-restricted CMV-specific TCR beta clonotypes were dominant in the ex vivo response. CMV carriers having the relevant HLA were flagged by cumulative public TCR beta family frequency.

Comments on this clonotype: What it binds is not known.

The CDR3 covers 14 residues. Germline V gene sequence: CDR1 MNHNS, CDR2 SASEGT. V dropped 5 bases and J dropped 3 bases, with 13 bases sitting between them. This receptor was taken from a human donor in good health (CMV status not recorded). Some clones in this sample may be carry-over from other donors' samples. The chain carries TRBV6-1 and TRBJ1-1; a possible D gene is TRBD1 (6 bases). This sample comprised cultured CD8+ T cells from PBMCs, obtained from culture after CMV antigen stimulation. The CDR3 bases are TGTGCCAGCAGTTACGAGGGGGGGGACACTGAAGCTTTCTTT. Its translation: CASSYEGGDTEAFF.